This T cell receptor (beta chain) is from a study of human T cells and chemical hapten exposure. In the authors' methods: Ranging from about 20,000 to 690,600, TCR counts per sample had a median value of 95,638. Each CDR3 protein gets one entry after TCRdb re-called the RACE reads with MiXCR. The V and J calls were not made by the authors but by TCRdb's processing. The sample shows tens of thousands of distinct CDR3 sequences, approximately 10% of them seen only once. This clonotype was seen only a few times. Time point here: patch test 1, 2 weeks after DPC sensitization. Described treatment: therapeutic diphenylcyclopropenone sensitization with weekly scalp DPC. Total RNA was isolated from whole blood that had not been fractionated. Sequenced here: whole blood, sampled in connection with sensitization to the hapten diphenylcyclopropenone (DPC). This receptor was identified in a woman between 35 and 50 years old with alopecia areata. Some clones in this sample may be carry-over from other donors' samples.

CDR3 in DNA: TGTGCCACCAGCAGAGGTGGAGAGTTAGACTACGAGCAGTACTTC. The encoded protein is CATSRGGELDYEQYF. The chain carries TRBV15 and TRBJ2-7; D is uncertain. V lost 1 base and J 3 bases, leaving 13 bases between the germline ends. The length of the CDR3 is 15 residues. CDR1 and CDR2 (germline): LNHNV, YYDKDF (reference sequence).